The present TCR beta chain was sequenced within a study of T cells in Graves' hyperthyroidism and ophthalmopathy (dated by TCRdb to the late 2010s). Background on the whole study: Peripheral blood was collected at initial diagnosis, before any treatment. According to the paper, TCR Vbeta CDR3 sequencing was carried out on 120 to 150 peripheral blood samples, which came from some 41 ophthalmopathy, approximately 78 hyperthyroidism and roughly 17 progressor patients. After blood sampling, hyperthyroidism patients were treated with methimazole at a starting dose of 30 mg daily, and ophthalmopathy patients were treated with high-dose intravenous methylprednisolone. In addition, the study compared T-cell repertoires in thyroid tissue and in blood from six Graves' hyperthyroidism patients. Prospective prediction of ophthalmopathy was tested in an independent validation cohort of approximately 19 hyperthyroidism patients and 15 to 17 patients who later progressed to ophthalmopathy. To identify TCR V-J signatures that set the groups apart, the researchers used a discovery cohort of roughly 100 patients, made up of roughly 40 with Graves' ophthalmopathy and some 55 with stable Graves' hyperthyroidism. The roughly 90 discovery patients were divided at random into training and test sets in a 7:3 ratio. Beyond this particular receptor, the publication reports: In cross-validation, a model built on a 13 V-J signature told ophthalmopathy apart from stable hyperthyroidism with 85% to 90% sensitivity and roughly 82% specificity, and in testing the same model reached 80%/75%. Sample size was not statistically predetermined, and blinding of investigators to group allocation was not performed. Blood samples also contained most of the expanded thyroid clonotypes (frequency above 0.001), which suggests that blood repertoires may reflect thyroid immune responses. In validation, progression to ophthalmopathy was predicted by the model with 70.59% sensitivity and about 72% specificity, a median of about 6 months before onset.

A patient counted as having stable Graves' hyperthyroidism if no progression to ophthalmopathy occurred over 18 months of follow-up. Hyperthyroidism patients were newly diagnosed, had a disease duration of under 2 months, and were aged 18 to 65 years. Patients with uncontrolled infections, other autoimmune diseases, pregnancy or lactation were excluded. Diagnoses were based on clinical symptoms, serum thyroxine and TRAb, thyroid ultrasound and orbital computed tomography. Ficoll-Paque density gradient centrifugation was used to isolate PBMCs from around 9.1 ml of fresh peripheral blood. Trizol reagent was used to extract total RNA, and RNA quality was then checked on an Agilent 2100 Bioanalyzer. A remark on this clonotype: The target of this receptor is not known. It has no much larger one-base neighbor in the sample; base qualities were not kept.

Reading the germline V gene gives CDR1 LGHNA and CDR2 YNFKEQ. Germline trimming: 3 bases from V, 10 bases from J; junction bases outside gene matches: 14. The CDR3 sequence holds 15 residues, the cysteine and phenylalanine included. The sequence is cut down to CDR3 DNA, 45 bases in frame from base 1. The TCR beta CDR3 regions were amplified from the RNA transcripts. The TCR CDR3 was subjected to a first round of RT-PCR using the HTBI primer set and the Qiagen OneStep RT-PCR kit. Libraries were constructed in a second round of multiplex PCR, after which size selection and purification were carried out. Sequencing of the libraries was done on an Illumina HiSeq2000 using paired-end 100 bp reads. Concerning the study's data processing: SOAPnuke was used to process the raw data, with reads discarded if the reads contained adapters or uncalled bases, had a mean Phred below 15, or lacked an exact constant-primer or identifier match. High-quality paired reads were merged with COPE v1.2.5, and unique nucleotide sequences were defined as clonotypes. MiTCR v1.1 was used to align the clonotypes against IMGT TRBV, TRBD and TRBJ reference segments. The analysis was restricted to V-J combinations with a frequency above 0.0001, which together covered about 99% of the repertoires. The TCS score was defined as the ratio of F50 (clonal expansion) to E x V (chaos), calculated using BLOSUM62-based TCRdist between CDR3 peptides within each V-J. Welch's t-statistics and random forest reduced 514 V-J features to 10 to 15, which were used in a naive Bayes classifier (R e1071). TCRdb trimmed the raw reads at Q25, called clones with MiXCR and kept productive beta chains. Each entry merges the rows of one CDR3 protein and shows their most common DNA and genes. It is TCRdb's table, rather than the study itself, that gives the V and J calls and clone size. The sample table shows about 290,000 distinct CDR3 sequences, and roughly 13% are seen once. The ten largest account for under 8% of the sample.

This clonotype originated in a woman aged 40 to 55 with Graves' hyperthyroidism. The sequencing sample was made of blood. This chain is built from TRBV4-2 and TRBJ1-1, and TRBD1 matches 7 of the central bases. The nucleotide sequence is TGTGCCAGCAGCCACTCGGGGGGACAGACGCTGTTAGCTTTCTTT. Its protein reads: CASSHSGGQTLLAFF.